This is a list of T cell receptor beta chains from one sample in a study of blood T cell repertoires in COVID-19. The protocol was immunoSEQ multiplex PCR, while the TCRdb copy is restricted to in-frame clones and leaves out a portion. The data show a few hundred thousand clones, roughly 84% seen once. Sequenced input: peripheral blood. Every receptor here comes from a woman aged 80 or over with acute or convalescent COVID-19. The CDR3 runs from the conserved cysteine through the conserved F or W. A D gene is named only where the DNA matches it firmly. The size field is filled for only some rows; it gives once, few, many or a size class.

abundance	v_gene	d_gene	j_gene	CDR3nt	CDR3aa
once	TRBV9	.	TRBJ1-2	TGTGCCAGCAGCGTCGACCAGGACAGCTATGGCTACACCTTC	CASSVDQDSYGYTF
.	TRBV6-2/TRBV6-3	.	TRBJ2-7	TGTGCCAGCAGTTACTCCCCTATGTCCTACGAGCAGTACTTC	CASSYSPMSYEQYF
.	TRBV3-1/TRBV3-2	.	TRBJ1-4	TGTGCCAGCAGCCTGGGCCAGGGGTCTTATGAAAAACTGTTTTTT	CASSLGQGSYEKLFF
once	TRBV5-6	TRBD2	TRBJ2-1	TGTGCCAGCAGCTTGGCAGGACTAGCGGGGGTAGTCAATGAGCAGTTCTTC	CASSLAGLAGVVNEQFF
.	TRBV19	TRBD1	TRBJ1-2	TGTGCCAGTAGTCCCCGGGACAGCCTAATCTATGGCTACACCTTC	CASSPRDSLIYGYTF
once	TRBV3-1/TRBV3-2	.	TRBJ2-7	TGTGCCAGCAGCCAGCTTAGTGGCGAGCAGTACTTC	CASSQLSGEQYF
.	TRBV4-2	.	TRBJ2-3	TGTGCCAGCAGCCAAGGTCCCCGGGGAAGCACAGATACGCAGTATTTT	CASSQGPRGSTDTQYF
.	TRBV9	.	TRBJ2-7	TGTGCCAGCAGCGTAGCTGGCGGGGCCTCCTACGAGCAGTACTTC	CASSVAGGASYEQYF
.	TRBV10-2	.	TRBJ2-3	TGCGCCAGCAGTGGGGGAGAGTCTAGCACAGATACGCAGTATTTT	CASSGGESSTDTQYF
.	TRBV3-1/TRBV3-2	TRBD2	TRBJ2-3	TGTGCCAGCAGCACCTGGACTAGCGGGGCAAAGCTATTCCCAGATACGCAGTATTTT	CASSTWTSGAKLFPDTQYF
once	TRBV7-9	.	TRBJ2-6	TGTGCCAGCAGCTTAGCAGGGGGTCTTTCTGGGGCCAACGTCCTGACTTTC	CASSLAGGLSGANVLTF
.	TRBV18	.	TRBJ1-1	TGTGCCAGCTCCACCGCCCTGTACATGAACACTGAAGCTTTCTTT	CASSTALYMNTEAFF
.	TRBV25-1	TRBD2	TRBJ2-3	TGTGCCAGCACCGAGGGGCCGCTAGCGGGGTACACAGATACGCAGTATTTT	CASTEGPLAGYTDTQYF
once	TRBV7-2	.	TRBJ1-1	TGTGCCAGCAGCTTAGAAGGGGCGGCGGTCACTGAAGCTTTCTTT	CASSLEGAAVTEAFF
.	TRBV6-5	.	TRBJ1-1	TGTGCCAGCAGTTACTTCCAGGGTGAAGCTTTCTTT	CASSYFQGEAFF